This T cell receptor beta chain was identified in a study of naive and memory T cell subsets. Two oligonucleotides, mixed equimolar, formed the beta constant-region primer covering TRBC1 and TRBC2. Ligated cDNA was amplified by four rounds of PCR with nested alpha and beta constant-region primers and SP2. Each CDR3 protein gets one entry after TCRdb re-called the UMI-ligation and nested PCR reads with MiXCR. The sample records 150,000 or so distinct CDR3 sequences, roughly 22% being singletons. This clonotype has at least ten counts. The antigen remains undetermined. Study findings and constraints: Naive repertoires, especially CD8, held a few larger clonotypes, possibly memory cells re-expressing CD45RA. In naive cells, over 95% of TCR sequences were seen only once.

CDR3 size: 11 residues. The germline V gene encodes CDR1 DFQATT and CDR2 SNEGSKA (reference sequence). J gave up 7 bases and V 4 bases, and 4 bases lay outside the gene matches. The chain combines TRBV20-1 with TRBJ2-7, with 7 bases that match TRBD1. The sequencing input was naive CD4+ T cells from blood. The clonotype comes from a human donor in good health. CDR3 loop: CSANQGDEQYF. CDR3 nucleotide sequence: TGCAGTGCTAATCAGGGGGATGAGCAGTACTTC.